Presented here are 13 T cell receptor beta chains from one specimen sequenced in a study of shared clonotypes between healthy human individuals. Measured with immunoSEQ multiplex PCR; TCRdb has only the in-frame clones, and not every one. The sample has around 1.9 million clones; about 93% are singletons. Naive CD8 cells lacked CD45RO, underwent positive selection for CCR7 and left out terminally differentiated effector memory CD45RA+ cells. The specimen sequenced was naive CD8+ T cells from PBMCs. These receptors originate from a man aged 18 to 30 in good health. Some clones in this sample may be carry-over from other donors' samples.

This clone is a singleton in its sample. CDR3 amino acids: CASSLTGWENTEAFF. CDR3 coding DNA: TGTGCCAGCAGCTTAACGGGGTGGGAGAACACTGAAGCTTTCTTT. This chain links TRBV7-9 with TRBJ1-1; no reliable D call. This CDR3 comprises 15 residues. CDR1 is SEHNR and CDR2 is FQNEAQ in the germline V gene (reference sequence). V gave up 2 bases and J gave up 1 base, with 11 bases separating them.

The rearrangement joins TRBV5-1 to TRBJ2-1; 8 nucleotides line up with TRBD1. Germline CDR1 reads SGHRS; CDR2 reads YFSETQ. The CDR3 consists of 15 residues. V gave up 4 bases and J gave up 5 bases; unmatched junction bases: 8. CDR3 coding DNA: TGCGCCAGCAGCCCACGACAGGGGCGCAACAATGAGCAGTTCTTC. Encoded protein: CASSPRQGRNNEQFF.

V and J are TRBV7-2 and TRBJ1-6; tentatively, D is TRBD1 (5 bases). The CDR3 length is 17 residues. The germline V and J ends were trimmed by 4 bases and 10 bases, with 23 bases remaining between them. Per the germline V gene, CDR1 is SGHTA and CDR2 is FQGNSA. CDR3 nucleotide sequence: TGTGCCAGCAGCTGGGGTGGGTGGGGCTTAGGTAACTCACCCCTCCACTTT. Translated, it gives CASSWGGWGLGNSPLHF.

The CDR3 bases are TGTGCCAGCAGCCATCTATTCGGGGGAGCTTTCTTT. It codes for CASSHLFGGAFF. This chain connects TRBV14 to TRBJ1-1; possible D gene TRBD1, 5 bases. Germline lookup yields CDR1 SGHDN and CDR2 FVKESK. Between the trimmed V and J ends, which lost 3 bases and 10 bases, there was a span of 12 bases. The CDR3 has 12 amino acids.

A word on this clone: The identical CDR3 is also encoded by other nucleotide sequences in the sample. The V and J genes are TRBV10-3 and TRBJ1-1; D unresolved. The V and J ends lost 4 bases and 4 bases respectively, with 4 bases between them. The CDR3 consists of 11 residues. Germline CDR1 and CDR2: ENHRY and SYGVKD. CDR3 coding DNA: TGTGCCATCAGTGGGGGCACTGAAGCTTTCTTT. Translated: CAISGGTEAFF.

The chain recombines TRBV19 with TRBJ2-3; the D gene is possibly TRBD1 (6 bases). This CDR3 contains 15 residues. Trimming took off 6 bases at V and 1 base at J, with 14 bases between the two ends. Germline assignment: CDR1 LNHDA and CDR2 SQIVND (reference sequence). CDR3 DNA sequence: TGTGCCAGTAGGAACCGGGACACCCGCACAGATACGCAGTATTTT. It codes for CASRNRDTRTDTQYF.

The chain employs TRBV6-5 and TRBJ2-1, with 11 bases that match TRBD2. V lost 5 bases to trimming and J lost 6 bases; unmatched junction nucleotides: 6. This CDR3 is built from 15 residues. Germline V gives CDR1 MNHEY, CDR2 SVGAGI. The CDR3 here is CASSPTSGTSNEQFF. The DNA for the CDR3 is TGTGCCAGCAGTCCGACTAGCGGGACCAGCAATGAGCAGTTCTTC.

The V call is TRBV19, the J call TRBJ1-1; D call uncertain. CDR3 length equals 12 residues. Trimming removed 1 base from V and 8 bases from J, with 8 bases in between. The germline V gene has CDR1 LNHDA and CDR2 SQIVND (reference sequence). For the CDR3, the DNA is TGTGCCAGTAGTATAGCGCTCAGCGAAGCTTTCTTT. It codes for CASSIALSEAFF.

The chain links TRBV7-2 to TRBJ2-2, with 11 bases aligning to TRBD2. Germline V lookup: CDR1 SGHTA, CDR2 FQGNSA. The CDR3 has 15 residues. J gave up 7 bases and V 1 base, and 2 bases lay outside the gene matches. CDR3 in DNA: TGTGCCAGCAGCTTAGTAGCGGGAGGGCTCGGGGAGCTGTTTTTT. This translates into CASSLVAGGLGELFF.

J is TRBJ2-2 and V is TRBV4-1; D gene unclear. Trimming shortened V by 4 bases and J by 4 bases, and 13 bases separated the two germline ends. Germline V gene lookup returns CDR1 MGHRA and CDR2 YSYEKL. The CDR3 is 15 residues long. The CDR3 DNA sequence: TGCGCCAGCAGCCCCGACCCGGTGACCACCGGGGAGCTGTTTTTT. Its translation is CASSPDPVTTGELFF.

A note on this clone: The same CDR3 can be traced to other DNA sequences in this sample. V is TRBV28 and J is TRBJ1-5; the D is unclear. This CDR3 is built from 13 residues. The germline CDR1 and CDR2 sequences are MDHEN and SYDVKM. Between the trimmed V and J ends, which lost 4 bases and 5 bases, there was a span of 9 bases. Here the CDR3 DNA reads TGTGCCAGCAGTTCCGACCGTGATCAGCCCCAGCATTTT. Amino acids: CASSSDRDQPQHF.

CDR3 nucleotides: TGTGCCAGCAGCGCCGTTGGTAGCGGAGCGGGGACCCAGTACTTC. The encoded protein is CASSAVGSGAGTQYF. V usage is TRBV7-3 and J usage is TRBJ2-5, with a weak D call TRBD2 (6 bases). Germline CDR1 SGHTA, CDR2 FQGTGA. V lost 5 bases and J lost 7, with 20 bases in between. This CDR3 comprises 15 residues.

The J gene is TRBJ1-2, the V gene TRBV29-1; 8 bases align to TRBD1. Germline trimming cut 5 bases from V and 8 bases from J; bases unmatched to any gene: 13. CDR1 is SQVTM, CDR2 ANQGSEA, per germline. The CDR3 consists of 14 residues. CDR3: CSVLVNRGQDGYTF. CDR3 sequence (DNA): TGCAGCGTTCTTGTTAACAGGGGACAGGACGGCTACACCTTC. The complete variable domain, with remaining parts taken from reference TRBV29-1 and TRBJ1-2, reads SAVISQKPSRDICQRGTSLTIQCQVDSQVTMMFWYRQQPGQSLTLIATANQGSEATYESGFVIDKFPISRPNLTFSTLTVSNMSPEDSSIYLCSVLVNRGQDGYTFGSGTRLTVV.